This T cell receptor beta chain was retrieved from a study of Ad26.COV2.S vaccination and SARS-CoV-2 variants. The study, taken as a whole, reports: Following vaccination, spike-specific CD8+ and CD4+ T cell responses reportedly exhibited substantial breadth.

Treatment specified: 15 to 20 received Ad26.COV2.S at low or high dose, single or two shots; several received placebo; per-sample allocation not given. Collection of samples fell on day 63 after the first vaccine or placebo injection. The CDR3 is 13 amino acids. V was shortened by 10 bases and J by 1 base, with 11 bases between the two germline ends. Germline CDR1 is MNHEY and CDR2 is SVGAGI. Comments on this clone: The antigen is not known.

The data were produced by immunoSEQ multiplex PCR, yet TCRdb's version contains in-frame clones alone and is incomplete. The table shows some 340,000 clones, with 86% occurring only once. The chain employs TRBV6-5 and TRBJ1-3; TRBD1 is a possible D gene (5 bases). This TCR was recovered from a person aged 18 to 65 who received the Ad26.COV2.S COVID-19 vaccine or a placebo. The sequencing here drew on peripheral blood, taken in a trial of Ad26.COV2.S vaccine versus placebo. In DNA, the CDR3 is TGTGCCACCAGGACAAGTTCTGGAAACACCATATATTTT. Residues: CATRTSSGNTIYF.